This T cell receptor beta chain was recorded in a study of cytomegalovirus exposure and HLA in healthy donors. The PCR made use of 60 Vbeta and 13 Jbeta primers. Measured with immunoSEQ multiplex PCR; TCRdb has only the in-frame clones, and not every one. The table shows about 140,000 clones, with 60% to 85% occurring only once. After removal of 11 bases from V and 0 bases from J, the junction contained 1 base not matched to a gene. This CDR3 comprises 12 residues. Germline lookup yields CDR1 ENHRY and CDR2 SYGVKD. Study-level findings and limits: At a 0.05 false discovery rate, a later analysis found roughly 17,000 TCR beta sequences to be associated with HLA alleles. Later examination showed HLA-associated TCR beta chains had greater clonal expansion than equally common others.

As to this clone: Its target is not known.

The J gene is TRBJ2-1, the V gene TRBV10-3; 7 positions match TRBD2. This receptor was taken from a middle-aged man in good health and CMV-seronegative. Sequenced material: PBMCs. CDR3 nucleotide sequence: TGTGCCTCGGGGGGCTCCTACAATGAGCAGTTCTTC. Protein sequence: CASGGSYNEQFF.